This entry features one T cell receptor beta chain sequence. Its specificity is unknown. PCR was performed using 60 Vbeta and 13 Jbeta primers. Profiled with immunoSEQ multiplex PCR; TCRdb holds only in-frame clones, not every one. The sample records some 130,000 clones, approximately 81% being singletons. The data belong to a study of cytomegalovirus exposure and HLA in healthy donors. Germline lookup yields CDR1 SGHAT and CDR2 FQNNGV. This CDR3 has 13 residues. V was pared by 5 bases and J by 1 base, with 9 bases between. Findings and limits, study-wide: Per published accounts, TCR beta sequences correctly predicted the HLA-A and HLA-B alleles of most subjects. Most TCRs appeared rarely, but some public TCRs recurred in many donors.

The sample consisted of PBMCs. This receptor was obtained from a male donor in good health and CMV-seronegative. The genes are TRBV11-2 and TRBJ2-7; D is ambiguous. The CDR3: CASSPTRSYEQYF. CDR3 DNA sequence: TGTGCCAGCAGCCCGACACGGTCCTACGAGCAGTACTTC.